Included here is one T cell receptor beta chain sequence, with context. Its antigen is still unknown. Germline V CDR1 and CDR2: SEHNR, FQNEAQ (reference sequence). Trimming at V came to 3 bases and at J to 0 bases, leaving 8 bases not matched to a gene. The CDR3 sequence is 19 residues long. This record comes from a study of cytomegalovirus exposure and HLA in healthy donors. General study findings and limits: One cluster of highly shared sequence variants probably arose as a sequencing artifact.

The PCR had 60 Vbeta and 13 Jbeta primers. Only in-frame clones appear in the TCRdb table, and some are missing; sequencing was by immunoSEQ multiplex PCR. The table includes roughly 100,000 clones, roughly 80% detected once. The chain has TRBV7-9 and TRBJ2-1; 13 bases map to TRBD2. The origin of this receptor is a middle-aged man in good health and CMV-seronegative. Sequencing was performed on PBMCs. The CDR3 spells CASSLGGLAGAFSYNEQFF. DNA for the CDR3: TGTGCCAGCAGCTTGGGAGGACTAGCGGGGGCCTTCTCCTACAATGAGCAGTTCTTC.